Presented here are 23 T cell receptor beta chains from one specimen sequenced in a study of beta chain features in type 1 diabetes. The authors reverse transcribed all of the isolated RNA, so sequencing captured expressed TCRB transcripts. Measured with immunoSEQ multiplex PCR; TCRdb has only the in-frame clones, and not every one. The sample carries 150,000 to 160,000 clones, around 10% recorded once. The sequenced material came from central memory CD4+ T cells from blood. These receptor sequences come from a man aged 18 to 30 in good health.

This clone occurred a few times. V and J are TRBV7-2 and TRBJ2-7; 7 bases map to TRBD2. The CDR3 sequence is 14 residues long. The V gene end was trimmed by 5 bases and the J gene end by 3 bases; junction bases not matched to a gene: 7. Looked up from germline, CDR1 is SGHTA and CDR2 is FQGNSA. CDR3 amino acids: CASSPGLADYEQYF. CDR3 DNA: TGTGCCAGCAGCCCCGGGCTAGCGGACTACGAGCAGTACTTC.

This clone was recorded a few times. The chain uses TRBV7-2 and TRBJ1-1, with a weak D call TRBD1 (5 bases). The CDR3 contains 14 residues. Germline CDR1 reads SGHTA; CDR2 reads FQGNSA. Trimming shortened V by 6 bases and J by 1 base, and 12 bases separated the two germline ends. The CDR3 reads CASRPWGRNTEAFF. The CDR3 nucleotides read TGTGCCAGCAGGCCATGGGGGAGGAACACTGAAGCTTTCTTT.

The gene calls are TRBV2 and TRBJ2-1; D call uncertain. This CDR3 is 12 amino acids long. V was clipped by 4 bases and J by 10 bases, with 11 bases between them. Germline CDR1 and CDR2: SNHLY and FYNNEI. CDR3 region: CASSAGPVEQFF. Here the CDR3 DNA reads TGTGCCAGCAGTGCTGGGCCCGTGGAGCAGTTCTTC.

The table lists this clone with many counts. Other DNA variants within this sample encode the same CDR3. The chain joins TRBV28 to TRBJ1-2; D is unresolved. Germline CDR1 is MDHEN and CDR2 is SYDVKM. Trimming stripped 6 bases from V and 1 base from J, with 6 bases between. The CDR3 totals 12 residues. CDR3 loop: CASSLSNYGYTF. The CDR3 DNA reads TGTGCCAGCAGCCTCAGTAACTATGGCTACACCTTC.

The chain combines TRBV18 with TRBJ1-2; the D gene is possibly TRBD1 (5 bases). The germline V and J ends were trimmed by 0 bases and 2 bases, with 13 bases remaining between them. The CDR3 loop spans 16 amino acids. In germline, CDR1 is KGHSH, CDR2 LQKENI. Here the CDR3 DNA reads TGTGCCAGCTCACCACCTGTCTTTTCAGGGAACTATGGCTACACCTTC. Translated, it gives CASSPPVFSGNYGYTF.

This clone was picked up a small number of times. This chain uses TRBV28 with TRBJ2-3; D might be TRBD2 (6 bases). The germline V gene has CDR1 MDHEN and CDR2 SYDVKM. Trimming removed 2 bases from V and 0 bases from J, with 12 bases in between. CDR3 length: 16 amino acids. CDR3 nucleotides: TGTGCCAGCAGTTTAGGAGGGCCTGTTAGCACAGATACGCAGTATTTT. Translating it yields CASSLGGPVSTDTQYF.

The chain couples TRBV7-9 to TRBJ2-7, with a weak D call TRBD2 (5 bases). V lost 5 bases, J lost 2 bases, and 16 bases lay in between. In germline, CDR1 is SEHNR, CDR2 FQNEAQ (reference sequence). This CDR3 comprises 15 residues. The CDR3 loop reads CASSPYGIPAYEQYF. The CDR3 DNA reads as TGTGCCAGCAGCCCCTACGGGATCCCAGCCTACGAGCAGTACTTC. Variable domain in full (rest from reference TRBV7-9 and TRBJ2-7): DTGVSQNPRHKITKRGQNVTFRCDPISEHNRLYWYRQTLGQGPEFLTYFQNEAQLEKSRLLSDRFSAERPKGSFSTLEIQRTEQGDSAMYLCASSPYGIPAYEQYFGPGTRLTVT.

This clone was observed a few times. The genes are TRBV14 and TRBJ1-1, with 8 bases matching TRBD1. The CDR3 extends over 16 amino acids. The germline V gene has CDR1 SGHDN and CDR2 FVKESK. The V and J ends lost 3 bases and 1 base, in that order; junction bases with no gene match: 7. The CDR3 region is CASSHTLGQGNTEAFF. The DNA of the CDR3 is TGTGCCAGCAGCCACACGCTAGGACAGGGGAACACTGAAGCTTTCTTT.

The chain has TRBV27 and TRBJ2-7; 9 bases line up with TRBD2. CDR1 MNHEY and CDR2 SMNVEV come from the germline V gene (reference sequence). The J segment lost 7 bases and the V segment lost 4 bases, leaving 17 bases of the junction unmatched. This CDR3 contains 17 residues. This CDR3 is CASSSQLGLAGAGEQYF. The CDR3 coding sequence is TGTGCCAGCAGTTCCCAACTGGGACTAGCAGGGGCGGGGGAGCAGTACTTC.

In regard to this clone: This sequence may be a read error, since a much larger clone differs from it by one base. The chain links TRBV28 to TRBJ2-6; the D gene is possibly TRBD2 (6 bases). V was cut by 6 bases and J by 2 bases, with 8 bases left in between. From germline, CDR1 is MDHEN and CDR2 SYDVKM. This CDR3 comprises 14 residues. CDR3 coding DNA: TGTGCCAGCAGGTGGAGGGCTGGGGCCAACGTCCTGACTTTC. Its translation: CASRWRAGANVLTF.

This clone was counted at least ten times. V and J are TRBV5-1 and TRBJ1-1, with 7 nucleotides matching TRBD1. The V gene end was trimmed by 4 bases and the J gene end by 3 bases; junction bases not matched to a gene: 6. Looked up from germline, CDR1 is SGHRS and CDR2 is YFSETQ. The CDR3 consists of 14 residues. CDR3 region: CASSHRGEYTEAFF. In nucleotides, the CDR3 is TGCGCCAGCAGCCACAGGGGTGAATACACTGAAGCTTTCTTT.

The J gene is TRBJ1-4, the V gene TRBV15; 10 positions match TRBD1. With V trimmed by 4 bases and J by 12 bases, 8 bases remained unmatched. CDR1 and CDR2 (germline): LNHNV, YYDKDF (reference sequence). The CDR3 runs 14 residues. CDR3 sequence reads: CATSNPGQGFELFF. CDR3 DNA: TGTGCCACCAGCAATCCGGGACAGGGGTTTGAACTGTTTTTT.

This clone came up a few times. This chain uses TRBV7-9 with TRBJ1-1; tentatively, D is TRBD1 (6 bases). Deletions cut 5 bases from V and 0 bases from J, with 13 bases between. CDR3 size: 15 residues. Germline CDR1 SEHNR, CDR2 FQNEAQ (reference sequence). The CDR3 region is CASSPRDRLNTEAFF. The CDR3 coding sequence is TGTGCCAGCAGCCCGCGAGACAGGCTGAACACTGAAGCTTTCTTT.

Written as DNA, the CDR3 is TGCGCCAGCAGCCAACAAACAGACAGCCTTAACTATGGCTACACCTTC. Translating it yields CASSQQTDSLNYGYTF. The chain couples TRBV4-3 to TRBJ1-2, with D possibly TRBD1 on 5 matching bases. V lost 2 bases and J lost 1, with 14 bases in between. This CDR3 has 16 residues. Germline CDR1 LGHNA, CDR2 YSLEER.

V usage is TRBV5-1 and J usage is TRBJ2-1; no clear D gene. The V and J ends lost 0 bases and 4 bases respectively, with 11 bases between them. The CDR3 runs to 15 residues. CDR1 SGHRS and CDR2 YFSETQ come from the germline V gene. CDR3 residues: CASSLVVSQYNEQFF. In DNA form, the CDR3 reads TGCGCCAGCAGCTTGGTAGTAAGCCAATACAATGAGCAGTTCTTC.

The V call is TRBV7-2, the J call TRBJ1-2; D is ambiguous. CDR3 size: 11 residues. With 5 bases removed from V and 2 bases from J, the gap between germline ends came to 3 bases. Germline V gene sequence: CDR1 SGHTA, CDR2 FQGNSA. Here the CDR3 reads CASSKNYGYTF. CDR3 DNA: TGTGCCAGCAGCAAAAACTATGGCTACACCTTC. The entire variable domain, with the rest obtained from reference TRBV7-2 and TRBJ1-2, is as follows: GAGVSQSPSNKVTEKGKDVELRCDPISGHTALYWYRQSLGQGLEFLIYFQGNSAPDKSGLPSDRFSAERTGGSVSTLTIQRTQQEDSAVYLCASSKNYGYTFGSGTRLTVV.

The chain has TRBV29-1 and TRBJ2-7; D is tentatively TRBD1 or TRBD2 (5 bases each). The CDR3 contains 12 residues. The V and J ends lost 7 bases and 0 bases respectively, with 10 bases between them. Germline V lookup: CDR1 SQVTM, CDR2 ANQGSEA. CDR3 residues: CSGGTSSYEQYF. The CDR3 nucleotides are TGCAGCGGGGGGACGAGCTCCTACGAGCAGTACTTC.

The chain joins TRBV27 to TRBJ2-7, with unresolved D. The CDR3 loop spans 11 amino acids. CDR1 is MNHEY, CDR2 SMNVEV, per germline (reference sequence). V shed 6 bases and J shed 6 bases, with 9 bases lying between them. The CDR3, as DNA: TGTGCCAGCAGGCCGAAATGCGAGCAGTACTTC. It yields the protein CASRPKCEQYF.

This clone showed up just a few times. The CDR3 DNA reads as TGTGCCAGCAGCGAGGGACTAGAGCGCACCGGGGAGCTGTTTTTT. Protein sequence: CASSEGLERTGELFF. This sequence joins TRBV9 and TRBJ2-2, with 8 positions matching TRBD2. Trimming took 3 bases from V and 4 from J; bases not matched to a gene: 5. CDR3 length: 15 residues. CDR1 and CDR2 from the germline V gene are SGDLS and YYNGEE.

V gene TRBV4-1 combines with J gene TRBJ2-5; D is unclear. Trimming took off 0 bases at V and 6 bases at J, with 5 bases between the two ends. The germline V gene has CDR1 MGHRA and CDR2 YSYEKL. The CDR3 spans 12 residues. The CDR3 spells CASSQEGQTQYF. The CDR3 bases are TGCGCCAGCAGCCAAGAAGGCCAGACCCAGTACTTC.

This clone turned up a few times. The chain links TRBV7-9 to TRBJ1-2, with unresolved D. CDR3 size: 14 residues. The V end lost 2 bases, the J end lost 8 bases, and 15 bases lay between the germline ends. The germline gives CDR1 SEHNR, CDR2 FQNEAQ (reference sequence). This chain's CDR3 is CASSLTWKDWGYTF. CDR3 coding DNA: TGTGCCAGCAGCTTAACCTGGAAGGATTGGGGCTACACCTTC.

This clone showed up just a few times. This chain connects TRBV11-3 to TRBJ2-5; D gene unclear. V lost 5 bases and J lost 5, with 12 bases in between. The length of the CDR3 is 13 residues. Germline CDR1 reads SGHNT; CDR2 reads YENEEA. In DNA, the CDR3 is TGTGCCAGCAGCCCCTTTCTGGGCGAGACCCAGTACTTC. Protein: CASSPFLGETQYF.

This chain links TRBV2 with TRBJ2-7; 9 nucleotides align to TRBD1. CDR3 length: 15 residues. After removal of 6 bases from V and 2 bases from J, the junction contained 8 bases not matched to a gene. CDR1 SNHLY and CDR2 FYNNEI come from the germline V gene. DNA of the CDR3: TGTGCCAGCAGCTTCGGGACAGGGAGGGCCTACGAGCAGTACTTC. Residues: CASSFGTGRAYEQYF.